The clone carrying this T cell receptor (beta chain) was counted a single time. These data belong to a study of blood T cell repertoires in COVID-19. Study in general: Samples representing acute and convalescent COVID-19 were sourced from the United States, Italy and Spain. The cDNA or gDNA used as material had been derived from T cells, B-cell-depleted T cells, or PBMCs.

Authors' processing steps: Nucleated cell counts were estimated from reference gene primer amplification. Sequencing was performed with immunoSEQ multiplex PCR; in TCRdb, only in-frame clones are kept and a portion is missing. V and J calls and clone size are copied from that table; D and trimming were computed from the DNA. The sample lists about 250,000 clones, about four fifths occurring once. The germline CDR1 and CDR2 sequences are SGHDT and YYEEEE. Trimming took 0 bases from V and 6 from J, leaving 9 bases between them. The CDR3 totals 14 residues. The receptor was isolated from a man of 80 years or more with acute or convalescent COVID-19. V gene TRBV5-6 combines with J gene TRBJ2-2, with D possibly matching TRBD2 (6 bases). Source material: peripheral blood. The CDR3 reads CASSLVRGAGELFF. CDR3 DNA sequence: TGTGCCAGCAGCTTGGTCCGCGGGGCCGGGGAGCTGTTTTTT.